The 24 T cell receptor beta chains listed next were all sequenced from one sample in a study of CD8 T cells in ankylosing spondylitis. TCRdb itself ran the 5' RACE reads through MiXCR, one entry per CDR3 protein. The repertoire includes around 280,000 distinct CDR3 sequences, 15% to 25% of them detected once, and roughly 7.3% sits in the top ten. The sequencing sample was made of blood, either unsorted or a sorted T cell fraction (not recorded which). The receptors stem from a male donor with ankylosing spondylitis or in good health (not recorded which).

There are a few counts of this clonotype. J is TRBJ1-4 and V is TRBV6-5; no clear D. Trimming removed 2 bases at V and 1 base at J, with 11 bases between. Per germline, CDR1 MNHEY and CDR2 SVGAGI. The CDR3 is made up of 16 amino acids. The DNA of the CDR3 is TGTGCCAGCAGTTACAACCCCCGGGGAACTAATGAAAAACTGTTTTTT. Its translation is CASSYNPRGTNEKLFF.

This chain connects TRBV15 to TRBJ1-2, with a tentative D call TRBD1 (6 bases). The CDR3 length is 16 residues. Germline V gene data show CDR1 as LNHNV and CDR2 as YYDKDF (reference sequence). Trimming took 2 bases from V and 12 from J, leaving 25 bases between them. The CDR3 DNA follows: TGTGCCACCAGCAGAAATCTCGGGCTGGGGGCTCACGGCCACACCTTC. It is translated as CATSRNLGLGAHGHTF.

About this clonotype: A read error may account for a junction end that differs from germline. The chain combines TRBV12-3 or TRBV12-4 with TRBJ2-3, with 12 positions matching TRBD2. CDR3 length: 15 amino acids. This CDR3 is CASSSTSGGTDAQYF. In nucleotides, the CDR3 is TGTGCCAGCAGTTCGACTAGCGGGGGCACAGATGCGCAGTATTTT.

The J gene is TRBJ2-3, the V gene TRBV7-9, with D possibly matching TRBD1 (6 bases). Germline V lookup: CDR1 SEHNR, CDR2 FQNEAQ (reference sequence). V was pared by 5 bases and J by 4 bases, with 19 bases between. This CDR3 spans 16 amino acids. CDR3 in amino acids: CASSESGTLRADTQYF. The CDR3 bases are TGTGCCAGCAGCGAATCCGGGACATTGAGGGCAGATACGCAGTATTTT. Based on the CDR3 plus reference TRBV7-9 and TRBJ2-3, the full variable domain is DTGVSQNPRHKITKRGQNVTFRCDPISEHNRLYWYRQTLGQGPEFLTYFQNEAQLEKSRLLSDRFSAERPKGSFSTLEIQRTEQGDSAMYLCASSESGTLRADTQYFGPGTRLTVL.

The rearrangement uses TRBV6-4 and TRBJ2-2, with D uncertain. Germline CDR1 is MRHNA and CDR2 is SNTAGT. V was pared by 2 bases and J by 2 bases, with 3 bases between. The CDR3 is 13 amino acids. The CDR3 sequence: CASSDPNTGELFF. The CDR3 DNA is TGTGCCAGCAGTGACCCTAACACCGGGGAGCTGTTTTTT.

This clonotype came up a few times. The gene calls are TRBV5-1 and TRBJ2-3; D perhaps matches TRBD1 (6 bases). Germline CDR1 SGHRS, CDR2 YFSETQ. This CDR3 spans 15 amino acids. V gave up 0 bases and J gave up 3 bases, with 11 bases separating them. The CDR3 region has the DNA TGCGCCAGCAGCTTGGACAGGGTGAGGACAGATACGCAGTATTTT. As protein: CASSLDRVRTDTQYF.

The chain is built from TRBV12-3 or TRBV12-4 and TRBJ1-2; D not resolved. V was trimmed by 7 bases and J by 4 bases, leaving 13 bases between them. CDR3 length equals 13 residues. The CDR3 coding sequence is TGTGCCAGCAACGACCCGGGGTCCTATGGCTACACCTTC. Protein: CASNDPGSYGYTF.

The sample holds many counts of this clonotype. The CDR3: CSVDRGNEQFF. The CDR3 DNA reads as TGCAGCGTTGACCGCGGGAATGAGCAGTTCTTC. The chain employs TRBV29-1 and TRBJ2-1; D may be TRBD2 (5 bases). Trimming took 3 bases from V and 7 from J, leaving 7 bases between them. CDR1 and CDR2 from the germline V gene are SQVTM and ANQGSEA. This CDR3 spans 11 amino acids.

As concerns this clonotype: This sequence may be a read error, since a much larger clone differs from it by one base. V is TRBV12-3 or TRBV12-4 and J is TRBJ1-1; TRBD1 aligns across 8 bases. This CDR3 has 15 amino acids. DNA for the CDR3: TGTACCAGCAGTTTAGCCTCAGGGGGCCGTACTGAAGCTTTCTTT. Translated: CTSSLASGGRTEAFF.

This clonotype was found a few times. CDR3 amino acids: CATRGQATAGELFF. The CDR3 coding sequence is TGTGCCACCCGCGGACAGGCAACGGCCGGGGAGCTGTTTTTT. J is TRBJ2-2 and V is TRBV7-3; 7 nucleotides agree with TRBD1. Germline CDR1 reads SGHTA; CDR2 reads FQGTGA. The CDR3 runs to 14 residues. The ends lost 10 bases at V and 6 bases at J; junction bases unmatched: 11. The full variable domain, completed using reference TRBV7-3 and TRBJ2-2, is GAGVSQTPSNKVTEKGKYVELRCDPISGHTALYWYRQSLGQGPEFLIYFQGTGAADDSGLPNDRFFAVRPEGSVSTLKIQRTERGDSAVYLCATRGQATAGELFFGEGSRLTVL.

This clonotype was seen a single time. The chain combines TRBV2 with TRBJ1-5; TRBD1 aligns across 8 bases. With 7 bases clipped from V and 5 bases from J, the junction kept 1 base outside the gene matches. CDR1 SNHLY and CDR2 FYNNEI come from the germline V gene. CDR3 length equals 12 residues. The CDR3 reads CASKTGDQPQHF. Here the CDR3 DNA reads TGTGCCAGCAAGACAGGGGATCAGCCCCAGCATTTT. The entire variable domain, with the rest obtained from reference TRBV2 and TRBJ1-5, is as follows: EPEVTQTPSHQVTQMGQEVILRCVPISNHLYFYWYRQILGQKVEFLVSFYNNEISEKSEIFDDQFSVERPDGSNFTLKIRSTKLEDSAMYFCASKTGDQPQHFGDGTRLSIL.

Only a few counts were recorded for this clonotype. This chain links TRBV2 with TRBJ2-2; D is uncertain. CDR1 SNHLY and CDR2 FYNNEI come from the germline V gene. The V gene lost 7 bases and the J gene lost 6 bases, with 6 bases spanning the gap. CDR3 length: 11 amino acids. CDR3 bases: TGTGCCAGCAAAGAGGCCGGGGAGCTGTTTTTT. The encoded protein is CASKEAGELFF.

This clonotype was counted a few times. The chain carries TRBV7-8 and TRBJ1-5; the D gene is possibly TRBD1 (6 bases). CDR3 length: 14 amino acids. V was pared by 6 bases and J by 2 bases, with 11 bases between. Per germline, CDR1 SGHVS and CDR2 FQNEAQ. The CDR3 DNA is TGTGCCAGCAGTTGGGACATCGGCAATCAGCCCCAGCATTTT. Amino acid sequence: CASSWDIGNQPQHF.

This chain's CDR3 is CASSPQEYGHYEQYV. CDR3 nucleotide sequence: TGTGCCAGCAGTCCCCAAGAGTACGGCCACTACGAGCAGTACGTC. This chain connects TRBV6-1 to TRBJ2-7; D is ambiguous. The CDR3 covers 15 residues. Trimming stripped 5 bases from V and 3 bases from J, with 17 bases between. Germline values: CDR1 MNHNS, CDR2 SASEGT.

In DNA form, the CDR3 reads TGTGCCAGCAGTCCATCCGGACGGGTCAATCAGCCCCAGCATTTT. Protein: CASSPSGRVNQPQHF. J is TRBJ1-5 and V is TRBV12-3 or TRBV12-4; D not resolved. The CDR3 consists of 15 residues. V was pared by 5 bases and J by 3 bases, with 14 bases between.

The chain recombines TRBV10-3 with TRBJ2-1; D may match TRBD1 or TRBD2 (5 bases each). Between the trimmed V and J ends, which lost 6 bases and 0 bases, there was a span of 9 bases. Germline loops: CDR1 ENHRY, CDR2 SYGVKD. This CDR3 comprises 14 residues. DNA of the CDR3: TGTGCCATCAGGGGGGATAACTCCTACAATGAGCAGTTCTTC. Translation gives CAIRGDNSYNEQFF.

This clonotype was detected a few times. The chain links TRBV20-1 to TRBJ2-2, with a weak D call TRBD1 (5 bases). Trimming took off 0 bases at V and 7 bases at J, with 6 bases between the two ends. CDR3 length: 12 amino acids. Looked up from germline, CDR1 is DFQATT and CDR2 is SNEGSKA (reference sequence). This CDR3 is CSAREGDGELFF. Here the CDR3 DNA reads TGCAGTGCTAGAGAAGGGGACGGGGAGCTGTTTTTT.

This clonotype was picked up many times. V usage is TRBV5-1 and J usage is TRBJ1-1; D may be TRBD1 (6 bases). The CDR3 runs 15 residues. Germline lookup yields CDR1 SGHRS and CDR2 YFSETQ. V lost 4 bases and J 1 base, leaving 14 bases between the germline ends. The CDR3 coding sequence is TGCGCCAGCAGCCCAGTGACAGGACCGAACACTGAAGCTTTCTTT. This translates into CASSPVTGPNTEAFF.

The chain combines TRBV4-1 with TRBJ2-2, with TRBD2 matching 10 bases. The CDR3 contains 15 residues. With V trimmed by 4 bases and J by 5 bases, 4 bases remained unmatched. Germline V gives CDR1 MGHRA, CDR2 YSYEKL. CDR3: CASSRLAGETGELFF. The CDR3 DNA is TGCGCCAGCAGCCGACTAGCGGGCGAGACCGGGGAGCTGTTTTTT.

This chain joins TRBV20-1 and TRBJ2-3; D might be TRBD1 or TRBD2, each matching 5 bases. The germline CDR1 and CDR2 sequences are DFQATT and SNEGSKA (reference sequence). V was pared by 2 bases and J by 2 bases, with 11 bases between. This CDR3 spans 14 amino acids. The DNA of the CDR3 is TGCAGTGCTAGAACCGGGGCCAACACAGATACGCAGTATTTT. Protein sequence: CSARTGANTDTQYF.

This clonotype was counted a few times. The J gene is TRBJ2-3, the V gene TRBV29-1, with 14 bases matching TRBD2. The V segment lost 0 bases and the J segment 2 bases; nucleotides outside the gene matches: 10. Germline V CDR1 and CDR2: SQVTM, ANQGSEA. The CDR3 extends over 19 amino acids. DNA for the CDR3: TGCAGCGTTGAAGATCGAGGACTAGCGGGGGGCCGTTCCACAGATACGCAGTATTTT. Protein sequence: CSVEDRGLAGGRSTDTQYF.

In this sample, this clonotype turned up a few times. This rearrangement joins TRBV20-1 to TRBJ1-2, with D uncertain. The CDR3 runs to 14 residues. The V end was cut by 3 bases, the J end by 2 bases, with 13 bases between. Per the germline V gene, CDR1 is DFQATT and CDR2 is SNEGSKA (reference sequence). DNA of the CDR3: TGCAGTGCTAGGGCCCGGGTCGGAAACTATGGCTACACCTTC. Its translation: CSARARVGNYGYTF.

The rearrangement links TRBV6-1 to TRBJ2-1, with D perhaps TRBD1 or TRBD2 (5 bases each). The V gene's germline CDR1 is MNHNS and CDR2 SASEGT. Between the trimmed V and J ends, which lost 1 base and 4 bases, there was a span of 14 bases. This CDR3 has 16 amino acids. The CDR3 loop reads CASSEGVGDGYNEQFF. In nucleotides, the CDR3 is TGTGCCAGCAGTGAAGGGGTAGGGGACGGATACAATGAGCAGTTCTTC.

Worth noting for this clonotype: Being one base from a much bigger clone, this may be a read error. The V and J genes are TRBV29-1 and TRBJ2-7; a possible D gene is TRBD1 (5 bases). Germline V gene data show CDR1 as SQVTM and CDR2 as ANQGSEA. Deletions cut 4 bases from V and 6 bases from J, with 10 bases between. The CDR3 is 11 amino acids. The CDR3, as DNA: TGCAGCGTTGCGGACAACTGCGAGCAGTACGTC. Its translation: CSVADNCEQYV.